Shown below are 12 T cell receptor beta chains from a single sample sequenced in a study of regulatory T cells in long-lasting Graves disease. Construction of TCR beta libraries relied on iRepertoire HTBI primers and on Arm-PCR targeting CDR3 regions. TCRdb used MiXCR to reprocess the multiplex PCR reads, holding one entry per CDR3 protein. The profile covers some 370,000 distinct CDR3 sequences, with about a fifth appearing a single time and around 21% taken by the ten largest. Documented time point: persistent/refractory GD, antithyroid drugs over 5 years with positive TRAb. From PBMCs, RNA was extracted and then used to make the TCR library. Specimen: peripheral blood mononuclear cells (PBMCs), collected when the disease was refractory, from a patient treated with antithyroid drugs. These TCRs come from a female donor with Graves disease.

V and J are TRBV29-1 and TRBJ2-2, with TRBD2 matching 15 bases. With 6 bases clipped from V and 5 bases from J, the junction kept 7 bases outside the gene matches. Germline-derived CDR1 and CDR2 are SQVTM and ANQGSEA. CDR3 length equals 16 residues. CDR3 protein: CSVAHGLAGGTGELFF. CDR3 coding DNA: TGCAGCGTCGCGCATGGACTAGCGGGAGGGACCGGGGAGCTGTTTTTT.

A note on this clonotype: A much larger clone sits a single nucleotide away, making a read error possible. The chain employs TRBV6-1 and TRBJ2-7; D is uncertain. The V and J ends lost 8 bases and 6 bases respectively, with 14 bases between them. Germline V gene lookup returns CDR1 MNHNS and CDR2 SASEGT. This CDR3 comprises 12 residues. CDR3 nucleotide sequence: TGTGCCAGCGATCCTCACTATACCGAGCAGTACTTC. Protein product: CASDPHYTEQYF.

The chain is built from TRBV7-9 and TRBJ2-5; unclear D gene. Between the trimmed V and J ends, which lost 4 bases and 0 bases, there was a span of 9 bases. Germline V gene data show CDR1 as SEHNR and CDR2 as FQNEAQ (reference sequence). This CDR3 contains 14 residues. The CDR3 DNA sequence: TGTGCCAGCAGCTCCTTCACTGACCAAGAGACCCAGTACTTC. Amino acids: CASSSFTDQETQYF.

This clonotype was counted ten times or more. The chain uses TRBV28 and TRBJ1-2; maybe TRBD1 (6 bases). Germline values: CDR1 MDHEN, CDR2 SYDVKM. The CDR3 runs to 15 residues. The V gene lost 7 bases and the J gene lost 2 bases, with 17 bases spanning the gap. In nucleotides, the CDR3 is TGTGCCAGCAACCAATGGGGGGCCTCAAACTATGGCTACACCTTC. This codes for CASNQWGASNYGYTF.

This clonotype showed up just a few times. The chain links TRBV28 to TRBJ2-3; D may be TRBD2 (5 bases). The V and J ends lost 1 base and 1 base respectively, with 21 bases between them. The CDR3 is made up of 19 amino acids. Germline assignment: CDR1 MDHEN and CDR2 SYDVKM. CDR3 protein: CASSLLGLFRPLGTDTQYF. As DNA, the CDR3 is TGTGCCAGCAGTTTATTAGGACTCTTTCGACCCTTGGGCACAGATACGCAGTATTTT.

The rearrangement uses TRBV10-3 and TRBJ2-6, with D perhaps TRBD1 (5 bases). This CDR3 region has 16 residues. Per germline, CDR1 ENHRY and CDR2 SYGVKD. Trimming pared 6 bases from V and 0 bases from J, leaving 12 bases between. As DNA, the CDR3 is TGTGCCATCAGAGCAGGGCCGGTCTCTGGGGCCAACGTCCTGACTTTC. It translates to CAIRAGPVSGANVLTF.

This clonotype was picked up one time. The J gene is TRBJ2-3, the V gene TRBV18; D might be TRBD1 (6 bases). The CDR3 spans 14 residues. The germline V gene has CDR1 KGHSH and CDR2 LQKENI. Trimming cost V 4 bases and J 4 bases, with 12 bases left between them. Here the CDR3 reads CASSLGTLSDTQYF. CDR3 bases: TGTGCCAGCTCACTGGGGACATTGTCAGATACGCAGTATTTT.

This clonotype came up a few times. The chain has TRBV27 and TRBJ2-2; 7 bases are shared with TRBD2. Germline V lookup: CDR1 MNHEY, CDR2 SMNVEV (reference sequence). Trimming took 6 bases from V and 10 from J; bases not matched to a gene: 11. This CDR3 contains 14 residues. CDR3 region: CASSPGLTREELFF. CDR3 sequence (DNA): TGTGCCAGCAGCCCGGGACTAACAAGAGAGGAGCTGTTTTTT.

In this sample, this clonotype turned up many times. V usage is TRBV6-4 and J usage is TRBJ1-4, with 8 bases lining up with TRBD1. Germline V CDR1 and CDR2: MRHNA, SNTAGT. Losses at the gene ends were 4 bases for V and 5 bases for J; bases not matched to a gene: 6. There are 15 residues in the CDR3. CDR3: CASSAQGQANEKLFF. The DNA for the CDR3 is TGTGCCAGCAGTGCCCAGGGACAGGCGAATGAAAAACTGTTTTTT.

The chain uses TRBV20-1 and TRBJ1-1, with a tentative D call TRBD1 (6 bases). The length of the CDR3 is 15 residues. Germline V gives CDR1 DFQATT, CDR2 SNEGSKA (reference sequence). CDR3 in DNA: TGCAGCGTCACTACCACAAGGGGGATGAACACTGAAGCTTTCTTT. It translates to CSVTTTRGMNTEAFF.

This clonotype was detected a few times. J is TRBJ2-2 and V is TRBV28; weak D call: TRBD2 (5 bases). The CDR3 runs to 19 residues. The germline CDR1 and CDR2 sequences are MDHEN and SYDVKM. Trimming took 6 bases from V and 7 from J, leaving 30 bases between them. CDR3 sequence reads: CASRGMGVVFREVGGELFF. The CDR3 DNA reads TGTGCCAGCAGAGGAATGGGAGTTGTGTTCCGCGAGGTGGGCGGGGAGCTGTTTTTT. The full variable domain, its missing parts supplied by reference TRBV28 and TRBJ2-2, is DVKVTQSSRYLVKRTGEKVFLECVQDMDHENMFWYRQDPGLGLRLIYFSYDVKMKEKGDIPEGYSVSREKKERFSLILESASTNQTSMYLCASRGMGVVFREVGGELFFGEGSRLTVL.

The rearrangement joins TRBV5-4 to TRBJ2-3; TRBD2 matches at 12 bases. CDR1 and CDR2 (germline): SGHNT, YYREEE (reference sequence). The V segment lost 1 base and the J segment 2 bases; nucleotides outside the gene matches: 5. CDR3 length: 17 amino acids. CDR3 in amino acids: CASSLYLAGGPTDTQYF. CDR3 bases: TGTGCCAGCAGCTTGTATCTAGCGGGAGGGCCCACAGATACGCAGTATTTT.